Here is one T cell receptor beta chain with its context. This CDR3 is built from 13 residues. From germline, CDR1 is GTSNPN and CDR2 SVGIG (reference sequence). V was shortened by 0 bases and J by 4 bases, with 6 bases between the two germline ends. This specimen belongs to a study of T cell changes during pregnancy in multiple sclerosis. Clones were sequenced by immunoSEQ multiplex PCR, and TCRdb holds only the in-frame ones, with some missing. The sample lists around 40,000 clones, about 90% occurring once. This sample comprised CD4+ T cells from peripheral blood mononuclear cells, obtained in the second trimester of pregnancy. This TCR derives from a female donor in good health, enrolled as a control in a pregnancy study. This rearrangement joins TRBV30 to TRBJ1-4; no firm D call. CDR3 coding DNA: TGTGCCTGGAGTGTACCGGGTAATGAAAAACTGTTTTTT. Translation gives CAWSVPGNEKLFF.